These T cell receptor beta chains were read from a single sample in a study of blood T cell repertoires in COVID-19. TCRdb's copy holds only in-frame clones and misses some; the assay was immunoSEQ multiplex PCR. This sample has more than 250,000 clones, with approximately 87% found just once. The specimen sequenced was peripheral blood. Receptors originate from a man aged 55 to 69 who had recovered from COVID-19. Both conserved end residues are part of each CDR3. D genes are given only for firm matches. Not all rows give a size; the values are once, few, many and, for expanded clones, a class.

>TRBD1|16|TRBV19|once|TRBJ2-7
TGTGCCAGTAGTACCCACCGGGACAGGGGACCCTACGAGCAGTACTTC
CASSTHRDRGPYEQYF
>TRBD2|17|TRBV27|once|TRBJ2-5
TGTGCCAGCAGTTTAAGGGGGGCGGGACTAGCGGAAGAGACCCAGTACTTC
CASSLRGAGLAEETQYF
>TRBD1|14|TRBV10-3|.|TRBJ1-1
TGTGCCATTACCCCCCGAGGTAGGGGGCCTGAAGCTTTCTTT
CAITPRGRGPEAFF
>.|13|TRBV6-5|.|TRBJ2-1
TGTGCCAGCACCATTAGCGGCTACAATGAGCAGTTCTTC
CASTISGYNEQFF
>TRBD1|14|TRBV28|.|TRBJ1-5
TGTGCCAGCAGTACCGGACAGGGGGCAAAGCCCCAGCATTTT
CASSTGQGAKPQHF
>TRBD2|15|TRBV5-4|.|TRBJ2-1
TGTGCCAGCAGCCGGGAGGGACTAGCTCTCAATGAGCAGTTCTTC
CASSREGLALNEQFF
>TRBD2|15|TRBV6-5|.|TRBJ2-5
TGTGCCAGCAGCCCCAGGAGCGGGAGCTACGAGACCCAGTACTTC
CASSPRSGSYETQYF
>TRBD1|18|TRBV3-1/TRBV3-2|.|TRBJ1-2
TGTGCCAGCAGCCAACGCGGGACAGGGGGAATCGGCGCCTATGGCTACACCTTC
CASSQRGTGGIGAYGYTF
>.|15|TRBV5-1|.|TRBJ1-1
TGCGCCAGCAGGCGGGATGGGACGGTGAACACTGAAGCTTTCTTT
CASRRDGTVNTEAFF
>TRBD2|17|TRBV7-8|.|TRBJ2-3
TGTGCCAGCAGCCGTATAACTAGCGGGGGCCCACAGGATACGCAGTATTTT
CASSRITSGGPQDTQYF
>TRBD1|11|TRBV29-1|.|TRBJ1-2
TGCAGCGTACTCAGGGGGGAGGGCTACACCTTC
CSVLRGEGYTF